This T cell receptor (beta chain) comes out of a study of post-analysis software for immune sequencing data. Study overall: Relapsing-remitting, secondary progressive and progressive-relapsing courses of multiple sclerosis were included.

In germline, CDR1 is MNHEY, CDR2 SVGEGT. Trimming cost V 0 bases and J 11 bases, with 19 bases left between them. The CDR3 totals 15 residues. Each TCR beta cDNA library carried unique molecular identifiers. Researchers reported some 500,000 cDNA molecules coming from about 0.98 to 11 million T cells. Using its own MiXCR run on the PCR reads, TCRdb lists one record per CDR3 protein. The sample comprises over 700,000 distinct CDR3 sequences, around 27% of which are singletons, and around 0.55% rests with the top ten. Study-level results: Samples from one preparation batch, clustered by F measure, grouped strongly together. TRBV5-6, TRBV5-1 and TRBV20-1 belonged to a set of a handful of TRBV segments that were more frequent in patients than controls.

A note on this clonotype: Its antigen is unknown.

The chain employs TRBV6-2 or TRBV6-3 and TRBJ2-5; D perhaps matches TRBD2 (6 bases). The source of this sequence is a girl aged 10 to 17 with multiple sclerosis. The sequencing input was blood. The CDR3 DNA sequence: TGTGCCAGCAGTTACTCCTTGGGGGGTTGGCATGAGCAGTACTTC. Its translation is CASSYSLGGWHEQYF.